Listed below are T cell receptor beta chains from one sample, sequenced in a study of shared clonotypes between healthy human individuals. The protocol was immunoSEQ multiplex PCR, while the TCRdb copy is restricted to in-frame clones and leaves out a portion. The sample lists about 450,000 clones, roughly 85% occurring once. Sequenced sample: PBMCs. Every receptor here comes from a woman aged 40 to 50 in good health. Some clones in this sample may be carry-over from other donors' samples. CDR3s include the opening cysteine and the closing phenylalanine or tryptophan. The D gene is left open where the match is weak. Clone size is stated in some rows and not others, as once, few, many or a class when expanded.

J gene	V gene	D gene	clone size	CDR3 DNA	CDR3 protein
TRBJ2-5	TRBV30	NA	NA	TGTGCCTGGAGTGGGTGGGGGTACCAAGAGACCCAGTACTTC	CAWSGWGYQETQYF
TRBJ1-1	TRBV2	NA	few	TGTGCCAGCAGTGAAGCCAGGGCCACTGAAGCTTTCTTT	CASSEARATEAFF
TRBJ2-3	TRBV7-9	TRBD2	NA	TGTGCCAGCAGAACCCCAACTTTAGCGGGAGGGGATACGCAGTATTTT	CASRTPTLAGGDTQYF
TRBJ1-4	TRBV10-3	TRBD1	many	TGTGCCATCAGTGAGACAGGGGGGGGCGAAAAACTGTTTTTT	CAISETGGGEKLFF
TRBJ2-5	TRBV6-1	NA	NA	TGTGCCAGCAGTGAAGGCTCCGGGGGTGGGGAGACCCAGTACTTC	CASSEGSGGGETQYF
TRBJ1-4	TRBV6-6	NA	NA	TGTGCCAGCAGTTACGGTCAAGACGGTGACCAACTGTTTTTT	CASSYGQDGDQLFF
TRBJ2-7	TRBV28	NA	NA	TGTGCCAGCAGGCGACAGACGAGCTACGAGCAGTACTTC	CASRRQTSYEQYF
TRBJ2-5	TRBV19	TRBD1	NA	TGTGCCAGTAGTACCGACAGGGGGGAGACCCAGTACTTC	CASSTDRGETQYF
TRBJ2-2	TRBV28	TRBD2	NA	TGTGCCAGCAGTTCCGGGACTAGCGGGAGAACCGGGGAGCTGTTTTTT	CASSSGTSGRTGELFF
TRBJ2-7	TRBV27	NA	NA	TGTGCCAGCAGTTCCCCCGGGACAAACTCCTACGAGCAGTACTTC	CASSSPGTNSYEQYF
TRBJ2-7	TRBV7-6	NA	NA	TGTGCCAGCAGCTCCAGCTTCTCCTACGAGCAGTACTTC	CASSSSFSYEQYF
TRBJ2-1	TRBV19	TRBD2	NA	TGTGCCAGTAGTATGGCCGGGGTAGCGGGAGCGGCTGAGCAGTTCTTC	CASSMAGVAGAAEQFF
TRBJ2-7	TRBV4-3	NA	NA	TGCGCCAGCAGCCAAGCAATGGAGTTGGGCCGGAGCTCCTACGAGCAGTACTTC	CASSQAMELGRSSYEQYF
TRBJ2-1	TRBV11-2	NA	NA	TGTGCCAGCAGCCCACGGTCCGGAGGTTCTAGTTTCTTC	CASSPRSGGSSFF
TRBJ2-6	TRBV7-2	NA	NA	TGTGCCAGCAGCTTAGGGCAGGGTGATTCAGGGGCCAACGTCCTGACTTTC	CASSLGQGDSGANVLTF
TRBJ2-7	TRBV27	TRBD1	NA	TGTGCCAGCAGTTTTGGACAGGGCTACAACTACGAGCAGTACTTC	CASSFGQGYNYEQYF